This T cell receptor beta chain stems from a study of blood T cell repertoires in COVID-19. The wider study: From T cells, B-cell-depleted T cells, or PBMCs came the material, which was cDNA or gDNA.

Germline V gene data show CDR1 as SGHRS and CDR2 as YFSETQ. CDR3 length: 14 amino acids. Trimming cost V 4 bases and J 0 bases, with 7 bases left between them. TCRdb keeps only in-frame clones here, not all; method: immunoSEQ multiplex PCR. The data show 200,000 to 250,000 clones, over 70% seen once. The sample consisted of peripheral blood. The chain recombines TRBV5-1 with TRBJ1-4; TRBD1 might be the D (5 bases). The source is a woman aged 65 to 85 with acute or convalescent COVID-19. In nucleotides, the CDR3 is TGCGCCAGCAGCCCGACAGCAACTAATGAAAAACTGTTTTTT. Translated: CASSPTATNEKLFF.